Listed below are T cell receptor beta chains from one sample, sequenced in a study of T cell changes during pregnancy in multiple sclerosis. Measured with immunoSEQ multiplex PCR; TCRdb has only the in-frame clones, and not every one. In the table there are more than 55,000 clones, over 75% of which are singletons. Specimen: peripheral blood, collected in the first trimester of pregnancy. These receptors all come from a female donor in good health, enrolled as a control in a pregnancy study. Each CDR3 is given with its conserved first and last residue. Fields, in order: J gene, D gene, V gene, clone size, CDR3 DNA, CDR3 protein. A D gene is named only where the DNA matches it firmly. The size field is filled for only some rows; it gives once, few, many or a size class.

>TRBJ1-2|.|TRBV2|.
TGTGCCAGCAGTGTTCTGGGAGAAACAGGGTTAAGCGGCTACACCTTC
CASSVLGETGLSGYTF
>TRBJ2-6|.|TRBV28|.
TGTGCCAGCAGTTTATGGGGAGCGGAGAGCTCTGGGGCCAACGTCCTGACTTTC
CASSLWGAESSGANVLTF
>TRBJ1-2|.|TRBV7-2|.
TGTGCCAGCAGCCTCGGGGGGGGCGCAGGGAATGGCTACACCTTC
CASSLGGGAGNGYTF
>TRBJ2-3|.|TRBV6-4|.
TGTGCCATCGCTGAGAGCTCCACAGATACGCAGTATTTT
CAIAESSTDTQYF
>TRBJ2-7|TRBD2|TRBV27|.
TGTGCCAGCAGCCACCCCGGGACTATCCACGAGCAGTACTTC
CASSHPGTIHEQYF
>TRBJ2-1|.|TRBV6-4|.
TGTGCCAGCAGTGGGAGTACGACTGGTGAGCAGTTCTTC
CASSGSTTGEQFF
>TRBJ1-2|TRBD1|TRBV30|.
TGTGCCTGGACCCCAGGGGGATTCGACTATGGCTACACCTTC
CAWTPGGFDYGYTF
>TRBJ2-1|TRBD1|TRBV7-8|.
TGTGCCAGCAGCTCGAGGGGGCTCACTGAGCAGTTCTTC
CASSSRGLTEQFF
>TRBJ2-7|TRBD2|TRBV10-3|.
TGTGCCAGGAGCGGGGGGACCTCCTACGAGCAGTACTTC
CARSGGTSYEQYF
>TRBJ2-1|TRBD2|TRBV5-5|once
TGTGCCAGCAGCTTGGCGGGTGGCGGGGGCTCCTACAATGAGCAGTTCTTC
CASSLAGGGGSYNEQFF
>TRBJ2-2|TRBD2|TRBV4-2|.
TGTGCCAGCAGCCAAGATGATACTAGCGGGAGAGGGAGTCTGGCCGGGGAGCTGTTTTTT
CASSQDDTSGRGSLAGELFF
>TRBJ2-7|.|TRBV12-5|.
TGTGCTAGTGGTTTGGTACTGGACTACTCCTACGAGCAGTACTTC
CASGLVLDYSYEQYF
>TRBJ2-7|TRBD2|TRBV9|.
TGTGCCAGCAGCCCGGACGGGACTATCTACGAGCAGTACTTC
CASSPDGTIYEQYF
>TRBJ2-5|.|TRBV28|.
TGTGCCAGCAATAGGCGGGGCCTGGACCATTGGGGCCAGTACTTC
CASNRRGLDHWGQYF
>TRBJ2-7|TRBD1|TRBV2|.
TGTGCCAGCAGTGACCCGGGACAGGGGTCTTCCTACGAGCAGTACTTC
CASSDPGQGSSYEQYF
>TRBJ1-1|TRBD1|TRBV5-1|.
TGCGCCAGCAGCTTCGTGGTTGAGGGACAGATGAACACTGAAGCTTTCTTT
CASSFVVEGQMNTEAFF
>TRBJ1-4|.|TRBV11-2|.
TGTGCCAGCAGCTTACAGGGTCTTCAAGAAAAACTGTTTTTT
CASSLQGLQEKLFF
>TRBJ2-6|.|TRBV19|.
TGTGCCAGTAGTAGCGCGACAGGATCTGGGGCCAACGTCCTGACTTTC
CASSSATGSGANVLTF
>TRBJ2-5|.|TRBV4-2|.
TGTGCCAGCAGCCAAGTGGGAGTTAAGGGGGAGCAGTACTTC
CASSQVGVKGEQYF
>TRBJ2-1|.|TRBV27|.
TGTGCCAGTAAAACGTTCGTGAGCTCCTACAATGAGCAGTTCTTC
CASKTFVSSYNEQFF
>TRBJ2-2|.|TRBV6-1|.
TGTGCCAGCATTTCGGCCGGGGAGCTGTTTTTT
CASISAGELFF
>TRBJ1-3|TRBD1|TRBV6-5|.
TGTGCCAGCAGTTACGGGACAGGGGGCAGAAACACCATATATTTT
CASSYGTGGRNTIYF
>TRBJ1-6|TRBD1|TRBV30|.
TGTGCCTGGAGCGGGACAGAAAATTCACCCCTCCACTTT
CAWSGTENSPLHF
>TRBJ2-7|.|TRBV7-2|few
TGTGCCAGCAGTCGACAGGCAACTTCCTACGAGCAGTACTTC
CASSRQATSYEQYF
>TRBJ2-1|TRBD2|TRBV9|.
TGTGCCAGCAGCGCCGGGGGGGCCAACAATGAGCAGTTCTTC
CASSAGGANNEQFF
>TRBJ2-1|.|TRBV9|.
TGTGCCAGCAGCGTAGCAAGTAGCGGAGTTTACAATGAGCAGTTCTTC
CASSVASSGVYNEQFF
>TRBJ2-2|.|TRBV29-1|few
TGCAGCGTTGAAGATCCCAGGGCCGCGAACACCGGGGAGCTGTTTTTT
CSVEDPRAANTGELFF
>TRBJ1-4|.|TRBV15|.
TGTGCCACCAGCAGAGATCCGGCCGACAGTAAACTGTTTTTT
CATSRDPADSKLFF
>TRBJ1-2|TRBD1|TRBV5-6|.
TGTGCCAGCAGCCCGACAGGGGGCGAGGGCTACACCTTC
CASSPTGGEGYTF
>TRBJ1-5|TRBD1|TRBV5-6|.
TGTGCCAGCAGCTTATATGACGGGACAGGGTTTCAGCCCCAGCATTTT
CASSLYDGTGFQPQHF
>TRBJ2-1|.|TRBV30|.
TGTGCCTGGAGTGTACTAGGGTTCGGGGATGAGCAGTTCTTC
CAWSVLGFGDEQFF
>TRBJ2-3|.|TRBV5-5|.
TGTGCCAGCAGCTTTGGCCGTAGCACAGATACGCAGTATTTT
CASSFGRSTDTQYF
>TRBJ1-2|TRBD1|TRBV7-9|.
TGTGCCAGCAGCTGGCCGGGACAGGGCGTCTATGGCTACACCTTC
CASSWPGQGVYGYTF
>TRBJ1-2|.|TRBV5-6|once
TGTGCCAGCAGCCCACGGACAGCACCCTATGGCTACACCTTC
CASSPRTAPYGYTF
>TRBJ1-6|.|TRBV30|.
TGTGCCTGGAGCCGAGGGATCTTATATAATTCACCCCTCCACTTT
CAWSRGILYNSPLHF